The present entry profiles one TCR beta chain with its context. The antigen remains undetermined. Germline CDR1 SGHAT, CDR2 FQNNGV. This CDR3 comprises 17 residues. V shed 3 bases, J shed 4 bases, and the junction held 11 bases outside the gene matches. The data belong to a study of CD4+ T cells in melanoma. TCRdb's copy holds only in-frame clones and misses some; the assay was immunoSEQ multiplex PCR. This sample has just under 10,000 clones, with roughly 63% found just once. Points from the study as a whole: Reportedly, melanoma neoantigen-specific CD4+ T cells showed varied differentiation states. CD8+ T cell, macrophage and B cell function reportedly correlated with neoantigen-specific CD4+ T cells.

The chain employs TRBV11-2 and TRBJ2-3; 9 bases align to TRBD2. This receptor was taken from a human donor with melanoma. Sequencing used cells from a culture (not recorded whether cultured in vitro). CDR3 coding DNA: TGTGCCAGCAGCTTCGACCCAGCGGGGGGTGGAGCAGATACGCAGTATTTT. Translating gives CASSFDPAGGGADTQYF. Variable domain in full (rest from reference TRBV11-2 and TRBJ2-3): EAGVAQSPRYKIIEKRQSVAFWCNPISGHATLYWYQQILGQGPKLLIQFQNNGVVDDSQLPKDRFSAERLKGVDSTLKIQPAKLEDSAVYLCASSFDPAGGGADTQYFGPGTRLTVL.